Each of the 32 T cell receptor beta chains below was sequenced from the same sample in a study of cytomegalovirus exposure and HLA in healthy donors. The PCR contained 60 Vbeta and 13 Jbeta primers. Using immunoSEQ multiplex PCR, the repertoire was profiled, and TCRdb retains in-frame clones only, with some absent. The sample consists of 100,000 to 150,000 clones, around three quarters of them appearing once. Sequenced sample: PBMCs. These receptors all come from a female donor in good health and CMV-seronegative.

V is TRBV6-7 and J is TRBJ1-6; D possibly corresponds to TRBD1 (5 bases). TRBV6-7 is an ORF; its function is uncertain. This CDR3 comprises 13 residues. The V and J ends lost 1 base and 9 bases respectively, with 7 bases between them. The CDR3 nucleotides read TGTGCCAGCAGTTACTGGGGCGGTTCACCCCTCCACTTT. Amino acid sequence: CASSYWGGSPLHF.

This clone was counted between two and nine times. The J gene is TRBJ2-1, the V gene TRBV7-2; 9 bases line up with TRBD2. Germline CDR1 reads SGHTA; CDR2 reads FQGNSA. Trimming took 1 base from V and 10 from J; bases not matched to a gene: 8. The CDR3 is 15 residues long. The CDR3 DNA reads TGTGCCAGCAGCTTAGAAGTAGCGGGAGTAAGGGAGCAGTTCTTC. It translates to CASSLEVAGVREQFF.

V usage is TRBV27 and J usage is TRBJ1-5; D remains ambiguous. The CDR3 consists of 14 residues. Trimming left V 3 bases short and J 2 bases short, with 8 bases between. Germline CDR1 and CDR2: MNHEY and SMNVEV (reference sequence). The CDR3 loop is CASSLAAGNQPQHF. CDR3 nucleotide sequence: TGTGCCAGCAGTTTGGCGGCGGGCAATCAGCCCCAGCATTTT.

The chain employs TRBV5-6 and TRBJ2-2, with a possible D match to TRBD1 (5 bases). The germline gives CDR1 SGHDT, CDR2 YYEEEE. This CDR3 has 16 amino acids. The V gene lost 4 bases and the J gene lost 0 bases, with 13 bases spanning the gap. The CDR3 sequence: CASSPGRTSNTGELFF. The CDR3 region has the DNA TGTGCCAGCAGCCCGGGTCGGACATCGAACACCGGGGAGCTGTTTTTT.

The CDR3 spells CASSLATSSGRAPGELFF. CDR3 DNA sequence: TGTGCCAGCAGCTTGGCAACATCTAGCGGGAGGGCCCCCGGGGAGCTGTTTTTT. The chain joins TRBV5-5 to TRBJ2-2, with 12 bases identical to TRBD2. This CDR3 has 18 amino acids. Germline trimming cut 0 bases from V and 6 bases from J; bases unmatched to any gene: 9. Germline-derived CDR1 and CDR2 are SGHKS and YYEKEE (reference sequence).

The rearrangement joins TRBV7-3 to TRBJ2-5, with 8 nucleotides matching TRBD2. V gave up 3 bases and J gave up 5 bases; unmatched junction bases: 5. CDR3 size: 14 residues. The germline V gene has CDR1 SGHTA and CDR2 FQGTGA. The DNA for the CDR3 is TGTGCCAGCAGCTTTTTCGGGAGGGATGAGACCCAGTACTTC. Amino acids: CASSFFGRDETQYF.

The chain links TRBV2 to TRBJ2-2, with D unclear. Germline values: CDR1 SNHLY, CDR2 FYNNEI. V was shortened by 6 bases and J by 7 bases, with 9 bases between the two germline ends. There are 12 residues in the CDR3. The CDR3 spells CASRPEHGELFF. The CDR3 DNA follows: TGTGCCAGCAGGCCTGAGCACGGGGAGCTGTTTTTT.

The chain combines TRBV2 with TRBJ2-3, with 9 bases fitting TRBD2. The trim removed 6 bases at V and 0 bases at J, leaving 4 bases unmatched. Germline CDR1 is SNHLY and CDR2 is FYNNEI. The CDR3 runs to 15 residues. The CDR3 region is CASRPTSGSTDTQYF. CDR3 sequence (DNA): TGTGCCAGCAGACCGACTAGCGGAAGCACAGATACGCAGTATTTT.

The genes are TRBV6-5 and TRBJ1-1; a weak D match, TRBD1 (5 bases). The germline V gene encodes CDR1 MNHEY and CDR2 SVGAGI. This CDR3 comprises 15 residues. V lost 5 bases to trimming and J lost 5 bases, with 18 bases between them. Here the CDR3 DNA reads TGTGCCAGCAGTCTGAAGGGGAGGGCGGCGACTGAAGCTTTCTTT. Its protein product is CASSLKGRAATEAFF.

The V call is TRBV13, the J call TRBJ2-3; TRBD2 is a possible D gene (7 bases). CDR1 PRHDT and CDR2 FYEKMQ come from the germline V gene (reference sequence). Trimming shortened V by 3 bases and J by 6 bases, and 13 bases separated the two germline ends. This CDR3 is 14 amino acids long. The CDR3 nucleotides read TGTGCCAGCAGCTTGAAGGGGGGAGGGGATACGCAGTATTTT. As protein: CASSLKGGGDTQYF.

The chain employs TRBV11-2 and TRBJ2-7, with 9 bases lining up with TRBD1. Trimming at V came to 5 bases and at J to 6 bases, leaving 11 bases not matched to a gene. The CDR3 has 15 amino acids. CDR1 SGHAT and CDR2 FQNNGV come from the germline V gene. In DNA form, the CDR3 reads TGTGCCAGCAGCCAACTCTACAGGGGGCTATCCGAGCAGTACTTC. Translating it yields CASSQLYRGLSEQYF.

This chain joins TRBV16 and TRBJ1-2, with 8 bases that match TRBD1. V shed 3 bases and J 5 bases; nucleotides not matched to a gene: 11. The CDR3 spans 16 residues. CDR1 is KGHSY and CDR2 is FQNENV in the germline V gene. The CDR3: CASSHSPPGDRYGYTF. The CDR3 DNA reads as TGTGCCAGCAGCCACTCCCCTCCCGGGGACAGGTATGGCTACACCTTC.

The gene calls are TRBV7-9 and TRBJ2-7, with 10 positions matching TRBD2. CDR1 is SEHNR, CDR2 FQNEAQ, per germline (reference sequence). The trim removed 10 bases at V and 3 bases at J, leaving 9 bases unmatched. The CDR3 spans 14 residues. The CDR3 sequence: CATSKSGGGYEQYF. CDR3 sequence (DNA): TGTGCCACCTCCAAAAGCGGGGGGGGCTACGAGCAGTACTTC.

Only one count was recorded for this clone. The J gene is TRBJ2-1, the V gene TRBV9, with TRBD2 matching over 7 bases. CDR3 length: 17 residues. Germline V CDR1 and CDR2: SGDLS, YYNGEE. With V trimmed by 0 bases and J by 4 bases, 10 bases remained unmatched. The CDR3 DNA reads as TGTGCCAGCAGCGTAGCTCCGAAGCGGGGTCAATACAATGAGCAGTTCTTC. Translation: CASSVAPKRGQYNEQFF. Full variable domain (remainder filled in from reference TRBV9 and TRBJ2-1): DSGVTQTPKHLITATGQRVTLRCSPRSGDLSVYWYQQSLDQGLQFLIQYYNGEERAKGNILERFSAQQFPDLHSELNLSSLELGDSALYFCASSVAPKRGQYNEQFFGPGTRLTVL.

The gene calls are TRBV19 and TRBJ1-4; TRBD1 might be the D (5 bases). From germline, CDR1 is LNHDA and CDR2 SQIVND (reference sequence). CDR3 length: 15 amino acids. Trimming took off 7 bases at V and 5 bases at J, with 17 bases between the two ends. In DNA form, the CDR3 reads TGTGCCAGTACCCTGGGGACCGGGGGAAATGAAAAACTGTTTTTT. This sequence encodes CASTLGTGGNEKLFF.

This clone has just one count. One end of the junction is discordant with germline, which a read error may explain. The CDR3 sequence is CAWSVHRDAHRGAVF. The CDR3 region has the DNA TGTGCCTGGAGTGTACACAGGGATGCACACCGGGGAGCTGTTTTT. The chain is built from TRBV30 and TRBJ2-2; perhaps TRBD1 as D (6 bases). The CDR3 is 15 residues long. Germline V gene data show CDR1 as GTSNPN and CDR2 as SVGIG (reference sequence).

Only one count was recorded for this clone. The V and J genes are TRBV5-4 and TRBJ2-5; the match to TRBD1 covers 7 bases. V dropped 4 bases and J dropped 4; count of bases not matched to a gene: 13. The CDR3 extends over 16 amino acids. Germline values: CDR1 SGHNT, CDR2 YYREEE (reference sequence). This CDR3 reads CASSMPQGRNRETQYF. The CDR3 bases are TGTGCCAGCAGCATGCCACAGGGGCGGAATAGAGAGACCCAGTACTTC. Variable domain in full (rest from reference TRBV5-4 and TRBJ2-5): ETGVTQSPTHLIKTRGQQVTLRCSSQSGHNTVSWYQQALGQGPQFIFQYYREEENGRGNFPPRFSGLQFPNYSSELNVNALELDDSALYLCASSMPQGRNRETQYFGPGTRLLVL.

Regarding this clone: This CDR3 is also generated by other DNA sequences in the sample. The CDR3 here is CASSISGNTEAFF. CDR3 sequence (DNA): TGTGCCAGTAGTATTTCAGGGAACACTGAAGCTTTCTTT. The rearrangement links TRBV19 to TRBJ1-1; D is uncertain. The CDR3 sequence is 13 residues long. V was clipped by 3 bases and J by 1 base, with 6 bases between them. Looked up from germline, CDR1 is LNHDA and CDR2 is SQIVND (reference sequence).

This chain connects TRBV6-1 to TRBJ1-1; D call uncertain. The germline V and J ends were trimmed by 6 bases and 1 base, with 6 bases remaining between them. CDR3 length equals 12 residues. The germline V gene encodes CDR1 MNHNS and CDR2 SASEGT. The CDR3 nucleotides read TGTGCCAGCAGGGGCCGGAACACTGAAGCTTTCTTT. It translates to CASRGRNTEAFF.

Remarks on this clone: Sequence at one end of the junction differs from germline and may be a read error. This chain uses TRBV7-7 with TRBJ1-1; D remains ambiguous. CDR1 and CDR2 (germline): SSHAT, FNYEAQ (reference sequence). The CDR3 runs 14 residues. The DNA of the CDR3 is TGTGCTAGCAGCTTATCGTTTGAGTCTTCTGAAGCTTTCTTT. Translating gives CASSLSFESSEAFF.

The chain has TRBV30 and TRBJ2-3; the D is unclear. Trimming stripped 5 bases from V and 0 bases from J, with 15 bases between. Germline CDR1 is GTSNPN and CDR2 is SVGIG (reference sequence). The CDR3 sequence is 15 residues long. CDR3 amino acids: CAWEAQLTSTDTQYF. The DNA of the CDR3 is TGTGCCTGGGAGGCCCAGCTGACTAGCACAGATACGCAGTATTTT.

This chain connects TRBV28 to TRBJ2-7, with 7 bases that match TRBD1. After removal of 6 bases from V and 2 bases from J, the junction contained 13 bases not matched to a gene. Germline assignment: CDR1 MDHEN and CDR2 SYDVKM. CDR3 size: 16 residues. Here the CDR3 reads CASSSWTGRIPYEQYF. For the CDR3, the DNA is TGTGCCAGCAGCTCCTGGACAGGCCGCATTCCCTACGAGCAGTACTTC. Variable domain in full (rest from reference TRBV28 and TRBJ2-7): DVKVTQSSRYLVKRTGEKVFLECVQDMDHENMFWYRQDPGLGLRLIYFSYDVKMKEKGDIPEGYSVSREKKERFSLILESASTNQTSMYLCASSSWTGRIPYEQYFGPGTRLTVT.

This clone occurred once. V gene TRBV10-3 combines with J gene TRBJ2-7, with 9 bases matching TRBD2. Germline V gives CDR1 ENHRY, CDR2 SYGVKD. The CDR3 consists of 15 residues. The trim removed 6 bases at V and 6 bases at J, leaving 12 bases unmatched. CDR3 amino acids: CAIRALDSGSAEQYF. The CDR3 nucleotides are TGTGCCATCAGGGCCCTTGATAGCGGGAGTGCCGAGCAGTACTTC.

This rearrangement joins TRBV28 to TRBJ2-1; 9 positions match TRBD2. This CDR3 has 16 residues. V lost 7 bases, J lost 5 bases, and 12 bases stayed unmatched. Germline CDR1 and CDR2: MDHEN and SYDVKM. The CDR3 loop is CASTKGAGGLNNEQFF. CDR3 DNA sequence: TGTGCCAGCACCAAAGGGGCGGGAGGGCTAAACAATGAGCAGTTCTTC.

CDR3 DNA sequence: TGTGCCAGCAGCTTAGCGGTAGCGGGGTGGGGACGCAATGAGCAGTTCTTC. Its translation is CASSLAVAGWGRNEQFF. The chain couples TRBV11-2 to TRBJ2-1; TRBD2 agrees at 8 bases. CDR3 length: 17 amino acids. CDR1 is SGHAT and CDR2 is FQNNGV in the germline V gene. Losses at the gene ends were 1 base for V and 6 bases for J; bases not matched to a gene: 11.

This rearrangement joins TRBV7-9 to TRBJ2-2; TRBD2 agrees at 10 bases. In germline, CDR1 is SEHNR, CDR2 FQNEAQ (reference sequence). With 1 base clipped from V and 6 bases from J, the junction kept 11 bases outside the gene matches. The CDR3 has 18 amino acids. In DNA form, the CDR3 reads TGTGCCAGCAGCTTAGGAGGGCCGCGAAGCGGGGGGGCCGGGGAGCTGTTTTTT. It specifies CASSLGGPRSGGAGELFF.

J is TRBJ2-1 and V is TRBV19, with D hard to call. Germline V gives CDR1 LNHDA, CDR2 SQIVND (reference sequence). The CDR3 covers 12 residues. V was cut by 5 bases and J by 2 bases, with 4 bases left in between. The CDR3 sequence is CASSHPYNEQFF. CDR3 coding DNA: TGTGCCAGTAGTCATCCCTACAATGAGCAGTTCTTC.

This clone was recorded a few times. CDR3 DNA sequence: TGCGCCAGCAGCCAAGTAACAGGGCCCTACGAGCAGTACTTC. Its translation: CASSQVTGPYEQYF. The V and J genes are TRBV4-1 and TRBJ2-7; perhaps TRBD1 as D (6 bases). The CDR3 has 14 amino acids. The ends were cut back, 1 base at V and 2 bases at J, with 9 bases in the middle. The V gene's germline CDR1 is MGHRA and CDR2 YSYEKL.

For the CDR3, the DNA is TGTGCCAGCAGTTTTGCGATCGGTGAGCAGTTCTTC. It yields the protein CASSFAIGEQFF. V and J are TRBV28 and TRBJ2-1; no reliable D call. Germline CDR1 MDHEN, CDR2 SYDVKM. This CDR3 contains 12 residues. V was pared by 3 bases and J by 9 bases, with 9 bases between.

The chain joins TRBV6-1 to TRBJ2-7; 7 nucleotides match TRBD1. V was pared by 6 bases and J by 1 base, with 6 bases of the junction left unmatched. Germline values: CDR1 MNHNS, CDR2 SASEGT. This CDR3 has 14 residues. The CDR3 sequence is CASRGTVPSYEQYF. The CDR3 nucleotides read TGTGCCAGCAGAGGGACAGTACCTTCCTACGAGCAGTACTTC.

This rearrangement joins TRBV5-1 to TRBJ1-5; 10 bases are a match to TRBD1. CDR3 size: 14 residues. Trimming at V came to 4 bases and at J to 7 bases, leaving 5 bases not matched to a gene. Germline lookup yields CDR1 SGHRS and CDR2 YFSETQ. CDR3 sequence (DNA): TGCGCCAGCAGCCCCGGGACAGGGGCCCAGCCCCAGCATTTT. Translation gives CASSPGTGAQPQHF.

The chain recombines TRBV2 with TRBJ1-2; D uncertain. The V end was cut by 2 bases, the J end by 5 bases, with 6 bases between. This CDR3 region has 12 residues. CDR1 and CDR2 (germline): SNHLY, FYNNEI. CDR3 nucleotide sequence: TGTGCCAGCAGTGAACTCAGATATGGCTACACCTTC. Its translation is CASSELRYGYTF.